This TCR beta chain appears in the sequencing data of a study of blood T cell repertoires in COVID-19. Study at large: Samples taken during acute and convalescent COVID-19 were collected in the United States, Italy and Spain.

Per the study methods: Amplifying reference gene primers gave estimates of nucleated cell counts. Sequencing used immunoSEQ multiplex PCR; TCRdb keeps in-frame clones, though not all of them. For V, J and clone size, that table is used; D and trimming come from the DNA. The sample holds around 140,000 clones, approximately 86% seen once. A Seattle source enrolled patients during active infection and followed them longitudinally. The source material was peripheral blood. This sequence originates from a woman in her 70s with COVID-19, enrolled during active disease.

CDR3 amino acids: CASTSGTLNTEAFF. The CDR3 DNA follows: TGTGCCAGCACGTCGGGTACCTTGAACACTGAAGCTTTCTTT. The genes are TRBV6-5 and TRBJ1-1; D is unclear. The CDR3 sequence is 14 residues long. Trimming removed 7 bases from V and 0 bases from J, with 12 bases in between. Germline lookup yields CDR1 MNHEY and CDR2 SVGAGI.